This T cell receptor (beta chain) stems from a study of HIV-infected children after antiretroviral therapy interruption. Study context: For the interruption arm, samples span week 0 through about 3 years after study end.

Treatment: PENTA 11 planned treatment interruption arm or continuous ART arm. At least 24 weeks of at least three-drug ART, in children 2 to 15 years. Naive CD4+ CD45RA+ CD45RO- T cells were sorted from thawed PBMCs. This clonotype was found a few times. After removal of 6 bases from V and 2 bases from J, the junction contained 4 bases not matched to a gene. The CDR3 runs 14 residues. The TCR library was built from RNA with a 3' RACE protocol and unique molecular identifiers. Using its own MiXCR run on the 3' RACE reads, TCRdb lists one record per CDR3 protein. The sample lists about 15,000 distinct CDR3 sequences; around 3.7% were seen once.

The rearrangement joins TRBV12-3 or TRBV12-4 to TRBJ2-1, with 7 bases fitting TRBD1. Sequences were derived from CD45RA+ CD4+ T cells from PBMCs, sampled from a donor given antiretroviral therapy, either interrupted or continuous. Subset of the sample: naive CD4+ CD45RA+ CD45RO- T cells. This receptor was taken from a child aged 2-17 years with HIV. CDR3 sequence reads: CASRTGKPYNEQFF. CDR3 bases: TGTGCCAGCAGGACAGGGAAACCCTACAATGAGCAGTTCTTC.